Below are 14 T cell receptor beta chains sequenced from a single sample in a study of blood T cell repertoires in COVID-19 (dated by TCRdb to 2020 to 2021). The library came from the immunoSEQ multiplex PCR assay. The source is immuneACCESS, and TCRdb retained only in-frame sequences with V and J called. Part of the clones is not carried over; for the studies checked, unresolved V genes explain less than half of this, and the remainder is unexplained. In this sample the table shows about 54,000 clones, around nine tenths of which occur a single time. 8.4% of the sample is held by the ten biggest clonotypes. The sequenced sample consisted of peripheral blood. These receptors came from a woman in her thirties or forties with active COVID-19.

The chain uses TRBV5-1 and TRBJ2-2, with TRBD1 matching over 7 bases. V was clipped by 4 bases and J by 6 bases; unmatched bases: 3. The CDR3 extends over 13 amino acids. CDR1 is SGHRS and CDR2 is YFSETQ in the germline V gene. For the CDR3, the DNA is TGCGCCAGCAGCCCGACAGGGTCCGGGGAGCTGTTTTTT. The encoded protein is CASSPTGSGELFF.

The chain carries TRBV6-5 and TRBJ1-4; TRBD1 aligns across 9 bases. CDR3 length equals 15 residues. Trimming took 5 bases from V and 5 from J; bases not matched to a gene: 6. CDR1 and CDR2 from the germline V gene are MNHEY and SVGAGI. CDR3 bases: TGTGCCAGCAGTACGCAGACAGGGGGAAATGAAAAACTGTTTTTT. Protein sequence: CASSTQTGGNEKLFF.

This clone was seen a few times. The rearrangement uses TRBV6-1 and TRBJ2-7; D is unresolved. The CDR3 loop spans 13 amino acids. V was clipped by 0 bases and J by 2 bases, with 5 bases between them. CDR1 and CDR2 (germline): MNHNS, SASEGT. CDR3 residues: CASSEASPYEQYF. CDR3 coding DNA: TGTGCCAGCAGTGAAGCCTCTCCCTACGAGCAGTACTTC.

This sequence joins TRBV4-3 and TRBJ1-6; tentatively, D is TRBD1 (6 bases). This CDR3 contains 15 residues. V dropped 1 base and J dropped 9 bases, with 13 bases sitting between them. CDR1 and CDR2 (germline): LGHNA, YSLEER. The CDR3 DNA follows: TGCGCCAGCAGCCAAGCACAGGGTAATCGTTCACCCCTCCACTTT. This codes for CASSQAQGNRSPLHF.

The chain carries TRBV9 and TRBJ2-7, with TRBD1 identical over 8 bases. The V gene end was trimmed by 3 bases and the J gene end by 0 bases; junction bases not matched to a gene: 5. The CDR3 totals 15 residues. CDR1 is SGDLS and CDR2 is YYNGEE in the germline V gene. CDR3 DNA: TGTGCCAGCAGCGCCGCCGGGACAGGCTCCTACGAGCAGTACTTC. The encoded protein is CASSAAGTGSYEQYF.

The genes are TRBV4-1 and TRBJ1-1; 8 bases are shared with TRBD1. This CDR3 comprises 15 residues. V shed 4 bases and J 5 bases; nucleotides not matched to a gene: 9. Germline CDR1 MGHRA, CDR2 YSYEKL. CDR3 loop: CASSRTDRDLTEAFF. The DNA for the CDR3 is TGCGCCAGCAGCCGTACGGACAGGGATTTGACTGAAGCTTTCTTT.

The chain joins TRBV7-2 to TRBJ2-1, with 13 bases fitting TRBD2. Germline CDR1 SGHTA, CDR2 FQGNSA. The CDR3 spans 17 residues. Trimming removed 2 bases from V and 14 bases from J; junction bases left unmatched: 15. The CDR3 coding sequence is TGTGCCAGCAGCTTACTGGTATCCGGGACTAGCGGGGCTGTAGAGTTCTTC. Protein product: CASSLLVSGTSGAVEFF.

The chain joins TRBV19 to TRBJ2-7; 9 bases are a match to TRBD1. Losses at the gene ends were 3 bases for V and 2 bases for J; bases not matched to a gene: 5. The CDR3 contains 15 residues. Germline V gene sequence: CDR1 LNHDA, CDR2 SQIVND (reference sequence). CDR3 sequence: CASSIGGQGPYEQYF. The CDR3 DNA follows: TGTGCCAGTAGTATCGGGGGACAGGGTCCCTACGAGCAGTACTTC.

The gene calls are TRBV18 and TRBJ2-2; a possible D gene is TRBD1 (5 bases). CDR1 and CDR2 (germline): KGHSH, LQKENI. The V end was cut by 3 bases, the J end by 3 bases, with 8 bases between. The CDR3 runs to 14 residues. The CDR3 is CASSPKQDTGELFF. For the CDR3, the DNA is TGTGCCAGCTCACCTAAACAGGACACCGGGGAGCTGTTTTTT.

The chain couples TRBV6-5 to TRBJ2-3, with D possibly TRBD2 on 6 matching bases. V lost 4 bases and J 4 bases, leaving 12 bases between the germline ends. CDR1 and CDR2 (germline): MNHEY, SVGAGI. The CDR3 runs to 14 residues. CDR3 DNA sequence: TGTGCCAGCAGTTCCCCGGGACTCGCAGATACGCAGTATTTT. Translation: CASSSPGLADTQYF.

V gene TRBV5-1 combines with J gene TRBJ2-7, with D tentatively TRBD2 (6 bases). The V gene lost 4 bases and the J gene lost 1 base, with 18 bases spanning the gap. CDR1 is SGHRS and CDR2 is YFSETQ in the germline V gene. The CDR3 runs 16 residues. The chain's CDR3 is CASSPRTSGRSYEQYF. Written as DNA, the CDR3 is TGCGCCAGCAGCCCCCGTACCTCGGGGAGGTCCTACGAGCAGTACTTC.

This clone was counted between two and nine times. V is TRBV27 and J is TRBJ2-5; 9 bases are shared with TRBD2. This CDR3 comprises 15 residues. Germline V CDR1 and CDR2: MNHEY, SMNVEV (reference sequence). V gave up 6 bases and J gave up 4 bases; unmatched junction bases: 9. This chain's CDR3 is CASRATGLAGETQYF. The CDR3 DNA reads as TGTGCCAGCAGAGCTACGGGACTAGCAGGAGAGACCCAGTACTTC.

The chain is built from TRBV2 and TRBJ1-3; no firm D call. V gave up 4 bases and J gave up 2 bases, with 9 bases separating them. CDR1 is SNHLY, CDR2 FYNNEI, per germline. The CDR3 runs 14 residues. The CDR3 DNA is TGTGCCAGCAGTGGTCGGAGAGCTGGAAACACCATATATTTT. Its protein product is CASSGRRAGNTIYF.

V and J are TRBV27 and TRBJ1-2, with TRBD1 identical over 8 bases. J lost 6 bases, V lost 0 bases, and 3 bases had no gene match. The CDR3 is 14 amino acids. From germline, CDR1 is MNHEY and CDR2 SMNVEV (reference sequence). As DNA, the CDR3 is TGTGCCAGCAGTTTATCCGGACAGGGCAATGGCTACACCTTC. This encodes CASSLSGQGNGYTF.